This TCR beta chain was profiled in a study of T cell responses to AZD1222 COVID-19 vaccine. This clone appeared a single time. Its target is not known. Whole-study results and caveats: Sampling captured repertoires only after the peak T cell response. Regions 160-218 and 743-854 dominated among vaccine-associated CD4 TCRs spanning spike. Breadth and depth of Spike-specific TCRs rose after two AZD1222 doses. Possibly, clonal diversity was underestimated; donors were largely white British and included more females.

Germline CDR1 is MGHDK and CDR2 is SYGVNS. V lost 1 base to trimming and J lost 4 bases, with 8 bases between them. This CDR3 has 14 residues. TCRdb's table, derived via immunoSEQ multiplex PCR, lists solely in-frame clones and lacks some. The table lists 150,000 to 200,000 clones, around 94% of them singletons. This sequence joins TRBV25-1 and TRBJ1-5; D gene uncertain. Sequenced here: peripheral blood, sampled 28 days after the second dose of the MenACWY control vaccine. This clonotype was obtained from an adult who received the MenACWY meningococcal vaccine as a control. The CDR3 spells CASSEFGENQPQHF. As DNA, the CDR3 is TGTGCCAGCAGTGAATTCGGGGAGAATCAGCCCCAGCATTTT.